Below, one T cell receptor (beta chain) is given with its context. Its antigen is still unknown. The record originates from a study of T cells in Graves' hyperthyroidism and ophthalmopathy. Disease duration under 2 months; hyperthyroidism patients were aged 18 to 65. Not enrolled were patients with uncontrolled infection, other autoimmune disease, pregnancy or lactation. Broader study findings: From stable hyperthyroidism, ophthalmopathy was separated by a 13 V-J model.

Researchers took RNA transcripts and amplified the TCR beta CDR3 regions from them. TCR CDR3 underwent first-round RT-PCR with the HTBI primer set. TCRdb reprocessed the multiplex PCR reads with MiXCR, giving one entry per CDR3 protein. The sample includes about 280,000 distinct CDR3 sequences, 25% to 30% of them seen just once. The CDR3 extends over 14 amino acids. Trimming pared 5 bases from V and 5 bases from J, leaving 15 bases between. Germline CDR1 and CDR2: MNHEY and SVGEGT. The chain joins TRBV6-2 or TRBV6-3 to TRBJ2-5, with D perhaps TRBD2 (5 bases). The sample taken for sequencing was blood. This sequence originates from a man between 35 and 55 years old with Graves' hyperthyroidism that later progressed to Graves' ophthalmopathy. CDR3 loop: CASSPWTGLETQYF. DNA for the CDR3: TGTGCCAGCAGTCCGTGGACGGGGTTGGAGACCCAGTACTTC.